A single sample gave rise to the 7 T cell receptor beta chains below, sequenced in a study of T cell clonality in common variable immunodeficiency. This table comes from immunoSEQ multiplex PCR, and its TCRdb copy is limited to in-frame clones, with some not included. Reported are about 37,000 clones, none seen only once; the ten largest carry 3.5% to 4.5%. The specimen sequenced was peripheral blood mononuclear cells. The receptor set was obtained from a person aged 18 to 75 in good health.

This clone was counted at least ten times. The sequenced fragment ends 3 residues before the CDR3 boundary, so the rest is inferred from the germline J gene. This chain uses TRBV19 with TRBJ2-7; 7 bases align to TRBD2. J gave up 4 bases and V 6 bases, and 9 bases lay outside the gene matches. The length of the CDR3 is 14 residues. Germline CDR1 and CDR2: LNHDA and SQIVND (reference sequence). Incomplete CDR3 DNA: TGTGCCAGTAGGCCAGGCGGGAGAGGATACGAG. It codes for CASRPGGRGYE. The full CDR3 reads CASRPGGRGYEQYF.

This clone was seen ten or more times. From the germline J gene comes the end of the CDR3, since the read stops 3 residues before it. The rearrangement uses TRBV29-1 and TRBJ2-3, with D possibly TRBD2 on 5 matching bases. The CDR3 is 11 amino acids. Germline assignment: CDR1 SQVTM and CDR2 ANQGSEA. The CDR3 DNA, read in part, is TGCAGCGTTGAAAGAGCGGAGACG. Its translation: CSVERAET. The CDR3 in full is CSVERAETQYF.

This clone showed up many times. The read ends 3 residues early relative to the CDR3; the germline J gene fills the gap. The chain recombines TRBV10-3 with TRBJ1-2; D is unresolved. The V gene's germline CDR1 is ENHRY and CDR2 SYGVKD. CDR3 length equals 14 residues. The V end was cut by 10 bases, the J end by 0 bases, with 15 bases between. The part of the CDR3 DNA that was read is TGTGCCACCGCGAGTGGAGCGACTAACTATGGC. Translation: CATASGATNYG. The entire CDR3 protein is CATASGATNYGYTF.

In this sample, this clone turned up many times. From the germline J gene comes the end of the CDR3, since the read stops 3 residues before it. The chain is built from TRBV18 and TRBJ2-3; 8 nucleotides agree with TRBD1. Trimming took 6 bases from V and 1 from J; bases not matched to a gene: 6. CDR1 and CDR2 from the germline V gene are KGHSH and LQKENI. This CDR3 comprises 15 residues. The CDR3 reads CASSSTGARTDTQYF. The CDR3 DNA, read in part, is TGTGCCAGCTCGTCGACAGGGGCCCGCACAGATACG.

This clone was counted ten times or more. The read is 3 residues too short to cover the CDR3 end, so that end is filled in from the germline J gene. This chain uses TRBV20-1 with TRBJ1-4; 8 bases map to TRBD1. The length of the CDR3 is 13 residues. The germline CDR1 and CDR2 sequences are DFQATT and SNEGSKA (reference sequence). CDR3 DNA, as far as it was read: TGCAGTGCTAGGGACAGGGAAAATTCACCA. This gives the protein CSARDRENSP. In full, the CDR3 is CSARDRENSPLFF.

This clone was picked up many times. CDR3: CSVFPGQGGDTQYF. CDR3 DNA (partial): TGCAGCGTTTTTCCGGGACAGGGAGGAGATACG. This rearrangement joins TRBV29-1 to TRBJ2-3; TRBD1 matches at 9 bases. The read halts 3 residues ahead of the CDR3 end, with the missing end drawn from the germline J gene. The CDR3 spans 14 residues. V lost 5 bases, J lost 5 bases, and 8 bases stayed unmatched. CDR1 is SQVTM and CDR2 is ANQGSEA in the germline V gene.

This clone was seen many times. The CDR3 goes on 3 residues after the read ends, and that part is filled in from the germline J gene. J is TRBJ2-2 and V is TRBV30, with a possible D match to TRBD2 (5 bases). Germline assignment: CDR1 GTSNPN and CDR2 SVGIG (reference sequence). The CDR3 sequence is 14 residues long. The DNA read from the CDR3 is TGTGCCTGGAGTCACGCGGGTGGAGGCGAAAAG. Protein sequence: CAWSHAGGGEK. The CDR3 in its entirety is CAWSHAGGGEKLFF.